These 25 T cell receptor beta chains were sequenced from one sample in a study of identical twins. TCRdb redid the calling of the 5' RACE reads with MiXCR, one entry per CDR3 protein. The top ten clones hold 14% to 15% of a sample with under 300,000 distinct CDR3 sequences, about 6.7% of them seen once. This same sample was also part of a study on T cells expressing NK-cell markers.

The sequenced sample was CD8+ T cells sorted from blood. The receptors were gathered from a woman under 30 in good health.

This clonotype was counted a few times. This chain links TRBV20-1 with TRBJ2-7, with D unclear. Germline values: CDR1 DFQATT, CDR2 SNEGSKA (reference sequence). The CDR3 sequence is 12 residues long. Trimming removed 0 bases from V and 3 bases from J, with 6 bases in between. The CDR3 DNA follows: TGCAGTGCTAGAGATTTCGGCTACGAGCAGTACTTC. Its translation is CSARDFGYEQYF.

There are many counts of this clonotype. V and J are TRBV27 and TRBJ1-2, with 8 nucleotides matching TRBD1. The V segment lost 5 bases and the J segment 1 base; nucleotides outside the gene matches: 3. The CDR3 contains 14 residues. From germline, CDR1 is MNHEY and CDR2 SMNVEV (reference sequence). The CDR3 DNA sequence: TGTGCCAGCAGTGAACAGGGGGGTAACTATGGCTACACCTTC. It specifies CASSEQGGNYGYTF.

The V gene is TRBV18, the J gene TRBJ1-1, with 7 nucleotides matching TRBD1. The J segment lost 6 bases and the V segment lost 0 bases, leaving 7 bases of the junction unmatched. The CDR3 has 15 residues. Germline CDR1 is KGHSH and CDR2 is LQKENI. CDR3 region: CASSPPRSQGAEAFF. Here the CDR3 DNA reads TGTGCCAGCTCACCACCCCGGAGCCAGGGGGCTGAAGCTTTCTTT. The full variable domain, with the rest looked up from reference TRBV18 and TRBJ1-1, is NAGVMQNPRHLVRRRGQEARLRCSPMKGHSHVYWYRQLPEEGLKFMVYLQKENIIDESGMPKERFSAEFPKEGPSILRIQQVVRGDSAAYFCASSPPRSQGAEAFFGQGTRLTVV.

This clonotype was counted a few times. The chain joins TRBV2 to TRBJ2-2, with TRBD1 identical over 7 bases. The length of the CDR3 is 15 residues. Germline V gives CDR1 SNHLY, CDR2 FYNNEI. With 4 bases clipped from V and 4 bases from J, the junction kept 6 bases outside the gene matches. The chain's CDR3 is CASSGQGRVTGELFF. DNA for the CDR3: TGTGCCAGCAGTGGACAGGGAAGGGTCACCGGGGAGCTGTTTTTT.

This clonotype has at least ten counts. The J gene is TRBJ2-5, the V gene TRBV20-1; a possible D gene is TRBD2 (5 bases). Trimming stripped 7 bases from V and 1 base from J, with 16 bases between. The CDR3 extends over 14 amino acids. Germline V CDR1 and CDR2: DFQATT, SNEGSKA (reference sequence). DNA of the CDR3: TGCAGTGGAGGTGAAAGGGAGTCCCAAGAGACCCAGTACTTC. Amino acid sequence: CSGGERESQETQYF.

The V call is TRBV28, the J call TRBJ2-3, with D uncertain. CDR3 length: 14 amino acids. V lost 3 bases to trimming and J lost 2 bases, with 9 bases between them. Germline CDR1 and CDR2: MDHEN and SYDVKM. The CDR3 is CASSFGRHTDTQYF. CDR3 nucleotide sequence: TGTGCCAGCAGTTTCGGCAGGCACACAGATACGCAGTATTTT. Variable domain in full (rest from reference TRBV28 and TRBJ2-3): DVKVTQSSRYLVKRTGEKVFLECVQDMDHENMFWYRQDPGLGLRLIYFSYDVKMKEKGDIPEGYSVSREKKERFSLILESASTNQTSMYLCASSFGRHTDTQYFGPGTRLTVL.

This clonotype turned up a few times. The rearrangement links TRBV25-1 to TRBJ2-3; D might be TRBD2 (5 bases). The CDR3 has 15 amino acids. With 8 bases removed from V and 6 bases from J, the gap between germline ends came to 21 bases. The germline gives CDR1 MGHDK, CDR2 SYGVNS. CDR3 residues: CASAPWEIGEDTQYF. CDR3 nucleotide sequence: TGTGCCAGCGCCCCCTGGGAGATCGGGGAGGATACGCAGTATTTT.

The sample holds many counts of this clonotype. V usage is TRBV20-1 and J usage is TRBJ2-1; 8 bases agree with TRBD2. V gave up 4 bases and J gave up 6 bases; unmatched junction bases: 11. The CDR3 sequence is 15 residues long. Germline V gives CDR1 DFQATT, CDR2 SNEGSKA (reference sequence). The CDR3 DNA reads TGCAGTGCTACCCGACCGGGACTAGTGAGCAATGAGCAGTTCTTC. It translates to CSATRPGLVSNEQFF.

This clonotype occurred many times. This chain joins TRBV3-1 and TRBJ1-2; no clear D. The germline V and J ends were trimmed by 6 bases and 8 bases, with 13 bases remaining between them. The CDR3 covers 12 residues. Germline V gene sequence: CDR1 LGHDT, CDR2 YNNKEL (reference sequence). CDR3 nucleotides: TGTGCCAGCAGTCTGGACGGAGGGGGCTACACCTTC. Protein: CASSLDGGGYTF.

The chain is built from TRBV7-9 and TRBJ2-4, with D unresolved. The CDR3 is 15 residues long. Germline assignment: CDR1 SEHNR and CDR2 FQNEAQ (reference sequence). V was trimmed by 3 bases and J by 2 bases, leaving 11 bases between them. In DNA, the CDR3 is TGTGCCAGCAGCTTGTCTGAGTCGTCCAAAAACATTCAGTACTTC. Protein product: CASSLSESSKNIQYF.

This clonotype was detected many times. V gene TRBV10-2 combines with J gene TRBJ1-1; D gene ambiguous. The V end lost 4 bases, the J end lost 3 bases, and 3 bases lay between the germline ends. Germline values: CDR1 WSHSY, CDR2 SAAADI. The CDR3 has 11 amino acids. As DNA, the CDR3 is TGCGCCAGCAGTGGGGACACTGAAGCTTTCTTT. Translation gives CASSGDTEAFF.

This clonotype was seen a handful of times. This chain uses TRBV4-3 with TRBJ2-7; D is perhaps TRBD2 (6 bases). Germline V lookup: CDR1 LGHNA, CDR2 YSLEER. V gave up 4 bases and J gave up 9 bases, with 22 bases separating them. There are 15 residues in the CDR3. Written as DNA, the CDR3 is TGCGCCAGCAGCCCCGAGATAAGCGGGCCCCCGGGGCAGTACTTC. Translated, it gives CASSPEISGPPGQYF.

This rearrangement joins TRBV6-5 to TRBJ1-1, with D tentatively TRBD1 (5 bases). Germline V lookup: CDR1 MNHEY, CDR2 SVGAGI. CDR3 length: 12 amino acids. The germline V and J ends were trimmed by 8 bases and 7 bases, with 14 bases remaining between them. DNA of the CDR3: TGTGCCAGCCGAGACTCGGGGCTTGAAGCTTTCTTT. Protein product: CASRDSGLEAFF.

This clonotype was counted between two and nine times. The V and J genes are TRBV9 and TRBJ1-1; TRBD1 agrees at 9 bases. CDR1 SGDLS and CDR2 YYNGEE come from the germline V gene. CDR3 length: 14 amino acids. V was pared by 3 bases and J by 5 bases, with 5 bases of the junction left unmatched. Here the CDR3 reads CASSAGTGKTEAFF. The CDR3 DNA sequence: TGTGCCAGCAGCGCGGGGACAGGGAAAACTGAAGCTTTCTTT.

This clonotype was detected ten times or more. The CDR3 is CASTFGVYEQYF. CDR3 DNA: TGTGCCAGCACCTTCGGGGTTTACGAGCAGTACTTC. The chain carries TRBV7-9 and TRBJ2-7; D perhaps matches TRBD2 (5 bases). Trimming left V 7 bases short and J 4 bases short, with 11 bases between. CDR1 and CDR2 from the germline V gene are SEHNR and FQNEAQ (reference sequence). The CDR3 length is 12 residues.

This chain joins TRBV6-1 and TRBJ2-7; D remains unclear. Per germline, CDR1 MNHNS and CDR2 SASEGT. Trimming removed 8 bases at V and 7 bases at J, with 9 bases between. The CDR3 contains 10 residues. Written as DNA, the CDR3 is TGTGCCAGCTCCCTTGTGGAGCAGTACTTC. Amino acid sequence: CASSLVEQYF.

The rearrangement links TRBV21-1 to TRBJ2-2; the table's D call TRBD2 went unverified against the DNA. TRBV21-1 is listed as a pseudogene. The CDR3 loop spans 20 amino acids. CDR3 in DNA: TGTGCCAGCAGCAAAGAATTCCCGGGACTAGGCGTCGGGAACACCGGGGAGCTGTTTTTT. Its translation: CASSKEFPGLGVGNTGELFF.

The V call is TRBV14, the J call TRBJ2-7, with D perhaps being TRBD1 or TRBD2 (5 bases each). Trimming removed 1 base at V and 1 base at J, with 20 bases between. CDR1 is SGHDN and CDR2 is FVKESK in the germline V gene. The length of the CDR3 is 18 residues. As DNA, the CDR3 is TGTGCCAGCAGCCAAGGTGGTACGGGACGATCACCTTCCTACGAGCAGTACTTC. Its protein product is CASSQGGTGRSPSYEQYF.

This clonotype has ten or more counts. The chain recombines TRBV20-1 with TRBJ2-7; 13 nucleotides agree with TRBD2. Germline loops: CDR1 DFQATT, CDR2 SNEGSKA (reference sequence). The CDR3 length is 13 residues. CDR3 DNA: TGCAGAGGACTAGCGGGAGCCGTGGACGAGCAGTACTTC. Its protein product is CRGLAGAVDEQYF.

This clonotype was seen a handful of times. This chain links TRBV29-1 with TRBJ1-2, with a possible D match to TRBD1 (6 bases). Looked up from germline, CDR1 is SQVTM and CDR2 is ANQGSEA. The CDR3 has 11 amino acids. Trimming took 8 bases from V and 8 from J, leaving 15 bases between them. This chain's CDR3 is CSIGQPHGYTF. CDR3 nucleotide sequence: TGCAGCATAGGACAGCCCCACGGCTACACCTTC. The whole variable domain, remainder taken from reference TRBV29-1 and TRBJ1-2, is SAVISQKPSRDICQRGTSLTIQCQVDSQVTMMFWYRQQPGQSLTLIATANQGSEATYESGFVIDKFPISRPNLTFSTLTVSNMSPEDSSIYLCSIGQPHGYTFGSGTRLTVV.

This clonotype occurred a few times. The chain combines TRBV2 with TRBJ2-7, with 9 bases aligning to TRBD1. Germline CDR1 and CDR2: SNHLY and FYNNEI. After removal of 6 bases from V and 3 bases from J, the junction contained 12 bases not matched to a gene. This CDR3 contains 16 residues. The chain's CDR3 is CASSVAGTGFVYEQYF. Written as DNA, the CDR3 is TGTGCCAGCAGCGTGGCCGGGACAGGGTTCGTCTACGAGCAGTACTTC.

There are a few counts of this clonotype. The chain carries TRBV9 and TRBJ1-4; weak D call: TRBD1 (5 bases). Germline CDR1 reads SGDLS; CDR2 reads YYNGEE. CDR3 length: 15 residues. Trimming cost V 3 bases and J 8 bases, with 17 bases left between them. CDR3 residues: CASSASRGRGEKLFF. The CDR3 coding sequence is TGTGCCAGCAGCGCTTCTCGGGGCCGGGGAGAAAAACTGTTTTTT.

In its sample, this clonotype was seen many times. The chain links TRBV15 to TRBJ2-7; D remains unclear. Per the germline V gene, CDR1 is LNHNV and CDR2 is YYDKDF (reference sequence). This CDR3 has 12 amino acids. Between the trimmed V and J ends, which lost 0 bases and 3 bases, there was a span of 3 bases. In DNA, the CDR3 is TGTGCCACCAGCAGAGACAACTACGAGCAGTACTTC. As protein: CATSRDNYEQYF.

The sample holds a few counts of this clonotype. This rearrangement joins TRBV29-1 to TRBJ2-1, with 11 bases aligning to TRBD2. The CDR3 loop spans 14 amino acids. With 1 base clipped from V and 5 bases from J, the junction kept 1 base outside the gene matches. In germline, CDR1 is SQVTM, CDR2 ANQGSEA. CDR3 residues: CSVEGLAGNNEQFF. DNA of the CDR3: TGCAGCGTTGAAGGACTAGCGGGAAACAATGAGCAGTTCTTC.

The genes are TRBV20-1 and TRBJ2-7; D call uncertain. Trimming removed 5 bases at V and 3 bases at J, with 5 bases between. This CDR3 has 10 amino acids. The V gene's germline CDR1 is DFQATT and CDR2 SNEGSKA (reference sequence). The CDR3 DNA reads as TGCAGTGCTCTTTACTACGAGCAGTACTTC. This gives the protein CSALYYEQYF.